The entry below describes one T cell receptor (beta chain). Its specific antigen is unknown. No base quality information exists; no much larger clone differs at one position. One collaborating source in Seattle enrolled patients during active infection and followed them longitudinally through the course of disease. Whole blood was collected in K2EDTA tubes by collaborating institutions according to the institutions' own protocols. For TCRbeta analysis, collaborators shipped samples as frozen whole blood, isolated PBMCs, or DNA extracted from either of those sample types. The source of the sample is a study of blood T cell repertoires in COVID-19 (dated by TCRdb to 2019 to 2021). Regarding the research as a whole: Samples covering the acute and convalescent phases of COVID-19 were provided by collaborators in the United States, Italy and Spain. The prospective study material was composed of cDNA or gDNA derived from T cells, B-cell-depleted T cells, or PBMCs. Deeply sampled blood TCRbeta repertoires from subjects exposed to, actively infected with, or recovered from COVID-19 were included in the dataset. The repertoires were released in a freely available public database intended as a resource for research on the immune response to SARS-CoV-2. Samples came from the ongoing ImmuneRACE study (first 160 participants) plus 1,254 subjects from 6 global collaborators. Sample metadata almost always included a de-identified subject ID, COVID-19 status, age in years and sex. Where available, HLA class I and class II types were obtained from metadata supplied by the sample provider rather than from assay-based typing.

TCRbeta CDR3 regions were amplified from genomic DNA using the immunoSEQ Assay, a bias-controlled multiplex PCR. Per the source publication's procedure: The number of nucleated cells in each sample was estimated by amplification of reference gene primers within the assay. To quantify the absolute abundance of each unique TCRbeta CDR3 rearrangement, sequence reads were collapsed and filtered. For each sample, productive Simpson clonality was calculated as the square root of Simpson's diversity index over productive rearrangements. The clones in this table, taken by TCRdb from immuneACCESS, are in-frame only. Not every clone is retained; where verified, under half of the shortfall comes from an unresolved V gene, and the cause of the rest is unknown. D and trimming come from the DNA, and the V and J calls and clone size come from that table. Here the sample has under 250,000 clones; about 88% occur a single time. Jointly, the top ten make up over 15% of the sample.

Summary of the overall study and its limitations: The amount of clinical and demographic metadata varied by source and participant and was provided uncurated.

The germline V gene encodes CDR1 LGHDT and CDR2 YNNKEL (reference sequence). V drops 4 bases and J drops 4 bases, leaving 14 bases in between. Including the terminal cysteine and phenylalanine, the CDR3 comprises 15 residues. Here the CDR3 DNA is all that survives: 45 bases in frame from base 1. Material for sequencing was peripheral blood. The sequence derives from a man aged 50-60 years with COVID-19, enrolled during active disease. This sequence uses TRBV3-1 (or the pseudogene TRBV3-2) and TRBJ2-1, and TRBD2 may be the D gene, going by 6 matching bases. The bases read TGTGCCAGCAGCCCTACCGGGAGTGGTTACAATGAGCAGTTCTTC. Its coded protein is CASSPTGSGYNEQFF.